This TCR beta chain was sequenced for a study of blood T cell repertoires in COVID-19 (TCRdb year 2020). In the study overall: Samples covering the acute and convalescent phases of COVID-19 were provided by collaborators in the United States, Italy and Spain. The prospective study material was composed of cDNA or gDNA derived from T cells, B-cell-depleted T cells, or PBMCs. Deeply sampled blood TCRbeta repertoires from subjects exposed to, actively infected with, or recovered from COVID-19 were included in the dataset. The repertoires were made available in a free public database intended to serve as a resource for research on the immune response to SARS-CoV-2. Samples came from the ongoing ImmuneRACE study (first 160 participants) plus 1,254 subjects from 6 global collaborators. A de-identified subject ID, COVID-19 status, age in years and sex were almost always included in the sample metadata. Where available, HLA class I and class II types were taken from metadata supplied by the sample provider and were not determined by assay-based typing. The research as a whole found: The quantity of clinical and demographic metadata differed by source and by participant and was supplied without curation.

In Seattle, one collaborating source enrolled patients while the infection was active and tracked those patients longitudinally over the course of disease. Whole blood was collected in K2EDTA tubes by collaborating institutions according to the institutions' own protocols. Collaborator samples were shipped for TCRbeta analysis as frozen whole blood, isolated PBMCs, or DNA extracted from either sample type. As concerns this clone: Its target antigen remains unknown. Per-nucleotide qualities are absent, and no much larger clonotype sits a single base away.

The immunoSEQ Assay, a bias-controlled multiplex PCR, was used to amplify TCRbeta CDR3 regions from genomic DNA. The authors' analysis ran thus. The number of nucleated cells in each sample was estimated from the amplification of reference gene primers within the assay. To quantify the absolute abundance of each unique TCRbeta CDR3 rearrangement, sequence reads were collapsed and filtered. For each sample, productive Simpson clonality was calculated as the square root of Simpson's diversity index over productive rearrangements. This is the immuneACCESS table as TCRdb keeps it, with only in-frame sequences that have V and J called. A part of the clones is gone; compared with another copy, unresolved V genes explain less than half, and the rest is unexplained. That table supplies the V and J calls and clone size; D and trimming were determined from the DNA. Across this sample there are hundreds of thousands of clones, with approximately 89% seen only once. Clones ranked in the top ten supply roughly 10% of the sample.

Relative to germline, V is missing 3 bases and J is missing 3 bases, with 2 bases of the junction outside any gene match. The CDR3 spans 15 residues, from the cysteine through the phenylalanine. The retained sequence is limited to the CDR3, 45 bases, with the frame set at the first base. The germline V gene yields MNHEY for CDR1 and SVGEGT for CDR2. The sequence joins TRBV6-2 or TRBV6-3 to TRBJ2-1, and TRBD2 aligns with 10 junction nucleotides. This sequence originates from an older woman with COVID-19, enrolled during active disease. Sequencing was performed on peripheral blood. The CDR3 region has the sequence CASSYGLADYNEQFF. The nucleotides read TGTGCCAGCAGTTATGGACTAGCGGACTACAATGAGCAGTTCTTC.